Reported below is one TCR beta chain. Its antigen is still unknown. These data belong to a study of blood T cells in healthy people across ages. Sample-barcoded 5' priming and a J-beta primer mix drove a second PCR of 7 to 11 cycles. TCRdb itself ran the 5' RACE reads through MiXCR, one entry per CDR3 protein. The sample shows about 640,000 distinct CDR3 sequences, roughly 50% of them seen only once. Trimming removed 0 bases from V and 4 bases from J, with 13 bases in between. The CDR3 sequence is 16 residues long. Germline V lookup: CDR1 MNHNY, CDR2 SVGAGI (reference sequence). General observations from the study: More naive CD4+ cells and higher diversity marked long-lived donors relative to aged donors. Estimates drawn from one million T cells were deemed to understate diversity.

The chain carries TRBV6-6 and TRBJ2-1; tentatively, D is TRBD1 or TRBD2 (6 bases each). The TCR originated in a man in his 60s in good health. Sequencing was done on a sample of blood. In DNA form, the CDR3 reads TGTGCCAGCAGTTACTCGACGGGGGCGGGGTACAATGAGCAGTTCTTC. Translated: CASSYSTGAGYNEQFF.